These 30 T cell receptor beta chains share one sample of origin, sequenced in a study of early T cells in non-severe SARS-CoV-2 infection. MiXCR, applied by TCRdb to the 5' RACE reads, yields one record per CDR3 protein. The repertoire holds approximately 49,000 distinct CDR3 sequences, with 10% to 15% as singletons. The sample taken for sequencing was whole blood. The receptors stem from an adult who was a healthcare worker with PCR-confirmed SARS-CoV-2 infection or an uninfected control (not recorded which).

The chain carries TRBV9 and TRBJ1-2, with TRBD1 matching over 9 bases. After removal of 0 bases from V and 2 bases from J, the junction contained 2 bases not matched to a gene. Germline V gene sequence: CDR1 SGDLS, CDR2 YYNGEE. This CDR3 is 15 amino acids long. The CDR3 DNA reads as TGTGCCAGCAGCGTAGGGGACAGGGTCAACTATGGCTACACCTTC. Translated, it gives CASSVGDRVNYGYTF.

This clonotype has only a few counts. V and J are TRBV29-1 and TRBJ2-1; tentatively, D is TRBD1 (6 bases). CDR1 is SQVTM and CDR2 is ANQGSEA in the germline V gene. V gave up 5 bases and J gave up 8 bases, with 7 bases separating them. The CDR3 loop spans 10 amino acids. DNA of the CDR3: TGCAGCGTTAGGACAGATGAGCAGTTCTTC. Its translation is CSVRTDEQFF.

This clonotype showed up just a few times. The V and J genes are TRBV29-1 and TRBJ2-7; D unresolved. V shed 5 bases and J shed 3 bases, with 11 bases lying between them. Per germline, CDR1 SQVTM and CDR2 ANQGSEA. This CDR3 has 12 amino acids. The CDR3 protein is CSVRLSGYEQYF. The DNA of the CDR3 is TGCAGCGTTCGGTTATCCGGCTACGAGCAGTACTTC.

This clonotype was seen repeatedly, ten times or more. J is TRBJ2-5 and V is TRBV20-1; 11 positions match TRBD2. With 6 bases clipped from V and 3 bases from J, the junction kept 12 bases outside the gene matches. Germline CDR1 and CDR2: DFQATT and SNEGSKA (reference sequence). The CDR3 loop spans 16 amino acids. The chain's CDR3 is CSAGTSGGVKEETQYF. Here the CDR3 DNA reads TGCAGTGCCGGTACTAGCGGGGGAGTTAAGGAAGAGACCCAGTACTTC.

This clonotype came up many times. The rearrangement links TRBV7-9 to TRBJ1-6; 9 nucleotides match TRBD1. The CDR3 spans 14 residues. Germline-derived CDR1 and CDR2 are SEHNR and FQNEAQ (reference sequence). V shed 5 bases and J 10 bases; nucleotides not matched to a gene: 6. The CDR3 loop reads CASSAGQGESPLHF. The CDR3 DNA sequence: TGTGCCAGCAGCGCGGGACAGGGTGAGTCACCCCTCCACTTT.

This clonotype was counted ten times or more. This chain uses TRBV4-1 with TRBJ1-1; the match to TRBD1 covers 9 bases. Germline trimming cut 3 bases from V and 4 bases from J; bases unmatched to any gene: 3. Germline CDR1 is MGHRA and CDR2 is YSYEKL. This CDR3 region has 14 residues. CDR3 sequence reads: CASSQGQGGTEAFF. The CDR3 DNA sequence: TGCGCCAGCAGCCAGGGACAGGGAGGCACTGAAGCTTTCTTT.

This clonotype has ten or more counts. The chain employs TRBV7-8 and TRBJ1-5; unclear D gene. CDR3 length: 15 amino acids. The germline gives CDR1 SGHVS, CDR2 FQNEAQ. The ends were cut back, 1 base at V and 6 bases at J, with 13 bases in the middle. The DNA for the CDR3 is TGTGCCAGCAGCTTAGGGCGCCTGATGCGTCAGCCCCAGCATTTT. Translated, it gives CASSLGRLMRQPQHF.

This clonotype was picked up a small number of times. V is TRBV5-1 and J is TRBJ2-7, with 8 bases that match TRBD2. This CDR3 region has 15 residues. CDR1 SGHRS and CDR2 YFSETQ come from the germline V gene. With 8 bases clipped from V and 3 bases from J, the junction kept 13 bases outside the gene matches. In DNA, the CDR3 is TGCGCCAGTAGCACCGCGTGGAGCGGGGGCTACGAGCAGTACTTC. Translating it yields CASSTAWSGGYEQYF.

This clonotype was recorded many times. J is TRBJ1-1 and V is TRBV5-1; D not resolved. CDR1 and CDR2 from the germline V gene are SGHRS and YFSETQ. The CDR3 runs to 16 residues. Between the trimmed V and J ends, which lost 1 base and 1 base, there was a span of 14 bases. CDR3 sequence (DNA): TGCGCCAGCAGCTTGTTTCCCAGGCTTCAGAACACTGAAGCTTTCTTT. This translates into CASSLFPRLQNTEAFF.

This clonotype is judged medium-sized. The chain has TRBV7-2 and TRBJ2-3, with 9 bases that match TRBD2. CDR1 and CDR2 (germline): SGHTA, FQGNSA. This CDR3 is built from 15 residues. V shed 4 bases, J shed 6 bases, and the junction held 8 bases outside the gene matches. The CDR3 sequence: CASSSSPTSGDTQYF. CDR3 sequence (DNA): TGTGCCAGCAGCTCATCCCCGACTAGCGGTGATACGCAGTATTTT.

This clonotype was seen more than once but under ten times. The chain recombines TRBV29-1 with TRBJ1-1; perhaps TRBD1 as D (5 bases). Per the germline V gene, CDR1 is SQVTM and CDR2 is ANQGSEA. The CDR3 loop spans 10 amino acids. V dropped 7 bases and J dropped 7 bases, with 10 bases sitting between them. The chain's CDR3 is CSGGTGEAFF. The CDR3 coding sequence is TGCAGCGGTGGGACCGGTGAAGCTTTCTTT.

The V and J genes are TRBV16 and TRBJ2-7; D perhaps matches TRBD1 (6 bases). There are 15 residues in the CDR3. V was pared by 0 bases and J by 2 bases, with 11 bases between. In germline, CDR1 is KGHSY, CDR2 FQNENV. In DNA, the CDR3 is TGTGCCAGCAGCCAATCCCGGACAGCTACCTACGAGCAGTACTTC. It encodes CASSQSRTATYEQYF.

The chain employs TRBV28 and TRBJ2-7; TRBD2 matches at 8 bases. CDR1 MDHEN and CDR2 SYDVKM come from the germline V gene. V was pared by 6 bases and J by 0 bases, with 10 bases of the junction left unmatched. The CDR3 loop spans 16 amino acids. CDR3 in amino acids: CASRLGGGTYSYEQYF. The CDR3 nucleotides are TGTGCCAGCAGACTCGGCGGGGGGACCTACTCCTACGAGCAGTACTTC. The complete variable domain, with remaining parts taken from reference TRBV28 and TRBJ2-7, reads DVKVTQSSRYLVKRTGEKVFLECVQDMDHENMFWYRQDPGLGLRLIYFSYDVKMKEKGDIPEGYSVSREKKERFSLILESASTNQTSMYLCASRLGGGTYSYEQYFGPGTRLTVT.

This clonotype was detected a few times. The V gene is TRBV5-1, the J gene TRBJ2-7; D is unresolved. V lost 0 bases, J lost 6 bases, and 7 bases lay in between. This CDR3 spans 12 amino acids. Germline V gene data show CDR1 as SGHRS and CDR2 as YFSETQ. In nucleotides, the CDR3 is TGCGCCAGCAGCTTGGTTCTCTCCGAGCAGTACTTC. Amino acids: CASSLVLSEQYF.

The chain employs TRBV5-1 and TRBJ2-7; D perhaps matches TRBD2 (5 bases). V lost 0 bases to trimming and J lost 6 bases, with 7 bases between them. This CDR3 has 12 residues. Germline loops: CDR1 SGHRS, CDR2 YFSETQ. CDR3 sequence (DNA): TGCGCCAGCAGCTTGGAACGGGGCGAGCAGTACTTC. Protein: CASSLERGEQYF. The full variable domain, its missing parts supplied by reference TRBV5-1 and TRBJ2-7, is KAGVTQTPRYLIKTRGQQVTLSCSPISGHRSVSWYQQTPGQGLQFLFEYFSETQRNKGNFPGRFSGRQFSNSRSEMNVSTLELGDSALYLCASSLERGEQYFGPGTRLTVT.

This clonotype was seen ten or more times. The chain is built from TRBV29-1 and TRBJ2-4, with 7 bases identical to TRBD1. Trimming removed 6 bases from V and 2 bases from J; junction bases left unmatched: 4. Per the germline V gene, CDR1 is SQVTM and CDR2 is ANQGSEA. The CDR3 is made up of 13 amino acids. CDR3 sequence: CSVEGQTKNIQYF. The CDR3 nucleotides read TGCAGCGTCGAGGGACAGACCAAAAACATTCAGTACTTC.

This chain links TRBV9 with TRBJ2-2; 8 nucleotides line up with TRBD1. Germline CDR1 and CDR2: SGDLS and YYNGEE. The CDR3 is 15 amino acids. J was trimmed by 5 bases and V by 0 bases; bases with no gene match: 3. This CDR3 is CASSVGDRLTGELFF. Written as DNA, the CDR3 is TGTGCCAGCAGCGTAGGGGACAGGTTAACCGGGGAGCTGTTTTTT.

In its sample, this clonotype was seen many times. CDR3 nucleotide sequence: TGTGCCAGCAGCTTGGGACTGCCGAACACTGAAGCTTTCTTT. This codes for CASSLGLPNTEAFF. This chain uses TRBV5-4 with TRBJ1-1, with no clear D. Trimming took off 0 bases at V and 1 base at J, with 7 bases between the two ends. CDR1 and CDR2 (germline): SGHNT, YYREEE (reference sequence). This CDR3 is built from 14 residues.

In its sample, this clonotype was seen a few times. The junction departs from the called germline gene at one end, perhaps through a read error. The rearrangement links TRBV29-1 to TRBJ2-2; TRBD2 agrees at 12 bases. This CDR3 region has 14 residues. The germline V gene has CDR1 SQVTM and CDR2 ANQGSEA. The CDR3 DNA reads as TGCAGCGTGACCACTAGCGGGGGGACCGGGGATCTGTTTTTT. This translates into CSVTTSGGTGDLFF.

The chain carries TRBV9 and TRBJ2-7, with TRBD2 identical over 8 bases. V shed 0 bases, J shed 4 bases, and the junction held 3 bases outside the gene matches. The CDR3 length is 14 residues. Germline V gives CDR1 SGDLS, CDR2 YYNGEE. The CDR3 reads CASSVAASGYEQYF. CDR3 nucleotide sequence: TGTGCCAGCAGCGTAGCGGCTAGCGGGTACGAGCAGTACTTC.

This clonotype was seen repeatedly, ten times or more. The rearrangement uses TRBV27 and TRBJ2-7; perhaps TRBD2 as D (5 bases). V gave up 5 bases and J gave up 0 bases, with 11 bases separating them. The CDR3 runs to 14 residues. Germline V gene data show CDR1 as MNHEY and CDR2 as SMNVEV (reference sequence). CDR3 in amino acids: CASSVSGSSYEQYF. CDR3 nucleotide sequence: TGTGCCAGCAGTGTTTCGGGGAGCTCCTACGAGCAGTACTTC.

In DNA, the CDR3 is TGTGCCAGCAGACTCTCCCTGGCGGGGTCCGTAAACACTGAAGCTTTCTTT. It yields the protein CASRLSLAGSVNTEAFF. The genes are TRBV28 and TRBJ1-1, with unresolved D. V shed 6 bases and J shed 2 bases, with 22 bases lying between them. The CDR3 is made up of 17 amino acids. The V gene's germline CDR1 is MDHEN and CDR2 SYDVKM.

This clonotype was recorded many times. DNA of the CDR3: TGTGCCAGCAGCTGGGGACTAGCGGTCGACACCGGGGAGCTGTTTTTT. Translating gives CASSWGLAVDTGELFF. The rearrangement joins TRBV9 to TRBJ2-2, with 11 nucleotides matching TRBD2. This CDR3 is built from 16 residues. V gave up 4 bases and J gave up 3 bases; unmatched junction bases: 5. Germline CDR1 is SGDLS and CDR2 is YYNGEE.

The chain employs TRBV7-3 and TRBJ2-3; 13 bases map to TRBD2. With 5 bases clipped from V and 4 bases from J, the junction kept 6 bases outside the gene matches. The CDR3 consists of 16 residues. CDR1 and CDR2 from the germline V gene are SGHTA and FQGTGA. CDR3 loop: CASSRTGTSGADTQYF. In DNA, the CDR3 is TGTGCCAGCAGCCGGACCGGGACTAGCGGGGCAGATACGCAGTATTTT.

In its sample, this clonotype was seen many times. The chain employs TRBV12-3 or TRBV12-4 and TRBJ1-3, with TRBD1 as a possible D gene (5 bases). The CDR3 runs to 13 residues. The V gene lost 6 bases and the J gene lost 2 bases, with 8 bases spanning the gap. The CDR3 DNA reads as TGTGCCAGCAGCTGGGGACCTGGAAACACCATATATTTT. Protein: CASSWGPGNTIYF.

This clonotype was counted ten times or more. The CDR3 protein is CASSETRGGELFF. CDR3 nucleotide sequence: TGTGCCAGCAGCGAAACCCGGGGCGGGGAGCTGTTTTTT. The genes are TRBV3-1 and TRBJ2-2; TRBD2 might be the D (5 bases). Per the germline V gene, CDR1 is LGHDT and CDR2 is YNNKEL (reference sequence). The ends were cut back, 5 bases at V and 7 bases at J, with 11 bases in the middle. The CDR3 totals 13 residues.

This clonotype was seen at least ten times. The chain links TRBV12-5 to TRBJ2-3; 9 bases align to TRBD2. V trimming: 3 bases; J trimming: 4 bases; junction bases outside the gene matches: 2. This CDR3 region has 14 residues. Germline CDR1 and CDR2: LGHNT and FRNRAP. In DNA form, the CDR3 reads TGTGCTAGTGGTTTAGCGGGGGGCCCAGATACGCAGTATTTT. It yields the protein CASGLAGGPDTQYF.

V gene TRBV18 combines with J gene TRBJ1-5; possibly TRBD1 for D (6 bases). Germline CDR1 and CDR2: KGHSH and LQKENI. The germline V and J ends were trimmed by 5 bases and 5 bases, with 13 bases remaining between them. This CDR3 has 14 amino acids. DNA for the CDR3: TGTGCCAGCTCAACTCAGGGGATAGATCAGCCCCAGCATTTT. Its protein is CASSTQGIDQPQHF.

This clonotype has only a few counts. Germline and junction disagree at one end, which may indicate a read error. The chain uses TRBV7-9 and TRBJ2-7, with D perhaps matching TRBD2 (5 bases). Germline V gene data show CDR1 as SEHNR and CDR2 as FQNEAQ (reference sequence). The CDR3 is made up of 15 amino acids. CDR3 in amino acids: CASGLNPGIRYEQYF. As DNA, the CDR3 is TGTGCCAGCGGCTTAAACCCGGGGATTCGCTACGAGCAGTACTTC. Supplemented by reference TRBV7-9 and TRBJ2-7, the full variable domain reads DTGVSQNPRHKITKRGQNVTFRCDPISEHNRLYWYRQTLGQGPEFLTYFQNEAQLEKSRLLSDRFSAERPKGSFSTLEIQRTEQGDSAMYLCASGLNPGIRYEQYFGPGTRLTVT.

This clonotype was picked up many times. The chain employs TRBV5-1 and TRBJ2-5; D is uncertain. CDR3 length: 14 amino acids. The ends were cut back, 1 base at V and 1 base at J, with 8 bases in the middle. Germline CDR1 reads SGHRS; CDR2 reads YFSETQ. In DNA, the CDR3 is TGCGCCAGCAGCTTGCACAATGGCCAAGAGACCCAGTACTTC. Its protein product is CASSLHNGQETQYF.